This T cell receptor (beta chain) was sequenced for a study of shared clonotypes between healthy human individuals. The study enrolled healthy HIV-negative adults without recent acute infections or vaccinations as donors. The test was conducted at deep level. The protocol was immunoSEQ multiplex PCR, while the TCRdb copy is restricted to in-frame clones and leaves out a portion. This table has about 480,000 clones, around 79% appearing once. The receptor was derived from a woman between 40 and 55 years old in good health. Some clones in this sample may be carry-over from other donors' samples. Sequenced sample: PBMCs.

DNA of the CDR3: TGTGCCAGCAGCTTAGACGGGGGTAGCTACAATGAGCAGTTCTTC. Protein: CASSLDGGSYNEQFF. This sequence joins TRBV11-2 and TRBJ2-1, with D maybe TRBD2 (6 bases). CDR1 SGHAT and CDR2 FQNNGV come from the germline V gene. Deletions cut 0 bases from V and 3 bases from J, with 9 bases between. The CDR3 length is 15 residues. Together with reference TRBV11-2 and TRBJ2-1, the CDR3 gives the full variable domain: EAGVAQSPRYKIIEKRQSVAFWCNPISGHATLYWYQQILGQGPKLLIQFQNNGVVDDSQLPKDRFSAERLKGVDSTLKIQPAKLEDSAVYLCASSLDGGSYNEQFFGPGTRLTVL.